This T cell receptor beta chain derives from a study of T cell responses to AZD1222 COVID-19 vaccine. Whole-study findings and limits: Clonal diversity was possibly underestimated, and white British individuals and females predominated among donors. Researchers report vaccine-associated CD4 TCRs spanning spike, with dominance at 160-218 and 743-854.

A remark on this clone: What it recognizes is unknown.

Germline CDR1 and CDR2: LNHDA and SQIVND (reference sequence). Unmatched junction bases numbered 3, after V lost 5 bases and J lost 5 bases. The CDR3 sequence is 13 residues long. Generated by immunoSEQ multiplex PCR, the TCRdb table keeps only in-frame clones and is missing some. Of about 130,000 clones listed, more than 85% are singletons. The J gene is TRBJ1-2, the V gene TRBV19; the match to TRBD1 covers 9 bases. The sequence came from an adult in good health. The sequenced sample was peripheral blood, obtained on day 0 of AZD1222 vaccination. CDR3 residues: CASSVQGAYGYTF. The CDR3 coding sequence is TGTGCCAGTAGTGTACAGGGGGCGTATGGCTACACCTTC.